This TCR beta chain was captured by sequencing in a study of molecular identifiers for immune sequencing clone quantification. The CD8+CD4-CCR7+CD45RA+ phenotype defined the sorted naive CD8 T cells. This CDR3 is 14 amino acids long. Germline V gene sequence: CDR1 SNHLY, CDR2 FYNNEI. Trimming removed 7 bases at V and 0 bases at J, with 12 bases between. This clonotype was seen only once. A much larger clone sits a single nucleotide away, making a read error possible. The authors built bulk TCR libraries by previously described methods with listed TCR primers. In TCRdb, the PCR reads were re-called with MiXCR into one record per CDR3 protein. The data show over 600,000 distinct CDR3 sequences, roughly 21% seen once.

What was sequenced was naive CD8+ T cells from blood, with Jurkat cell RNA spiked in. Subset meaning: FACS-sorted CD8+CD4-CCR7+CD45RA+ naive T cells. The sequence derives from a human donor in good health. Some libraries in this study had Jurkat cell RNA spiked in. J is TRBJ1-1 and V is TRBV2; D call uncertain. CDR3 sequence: CASKEGSLNTEAFF. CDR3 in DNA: TGTGCCAGCAAGGAGGGCAGTCTGAACACTGAAGCTTTCTTT.